This T cell receptor beta chain was found in a study of blood T cell repertoires in COVID-19. Study information: PBMCs, B-cell-depleted T cells, or T cells were the source of the cDNA or gDNA that made up the material.

CDR3 size: 15 residues. Germline CDR1 reads WSHSY; CDR2 reads SAAADI. Trimming removed 4 bases at V and 3 bases at J, with 16 bases between. Recovered participants had two consecutive negative NP/OP PCR tests, healthcare professional clearance, or symptom resolution. Sequenced by immunoSEQ multiplex PCR; TCRdb stores in-frame clones only, minus some. The table shows 150,000 to 200,000 clones, with more than 65% occurring only once. This sequence originates from a middle-aged man who had recovered from COVID-19. The chain couples TRBV10-2 to TRBJ2-7, with D maybe TRBD1 (5 bases). Sequences were obtained from PBMCs or T cells enriched from blood (not recorded which). The CDR3 nucleotides read TGCGCCAGCAGTGTATCAGGGATGGCCCGCTACGAGCAGTACTTC. Its translation is CASSVSGMARYEQYF.